The 8 T cell receptor beta chains reported below all come from one sample, sequenced in a study of tumor-infiltrating lymphocytes in localized non-small cell lung cancer. Data came from immunoSEQ multiplex PCR; TCRdb stores just in-frame clones and leaves some out. This sample carries just over 14,000 clones, more than 80% of them seen once, and the ten largest clones take under 3%. What was sequenced was lung tumor tissue. These receptors were collected from a human donor with non-small cell lung cancer.

The rearrangement links TRBV2 to TRBJ2-7, with D unclear. With 6 bases removed from V and 0 bases from J, the gap between germline ends came to 9 bases. This CDR3 region has 13 residues. The germline gives CDR1 SNHLY, CDR2 FYNNEI. The CDR3 loop is CASRYGPSYEQYF. The CDR3 nucleotides are TGTGCCAGCAGGTACGGGCCCTCCTACGAGCAGTACTTC.

The chain has TRBV19 and TRBJ2-7; TRBD1 aligns across 9 bases. The CDR3 consists of 14 residues. V lost 8 bases and J lost 5; bases outside the gene matches: 10. CDR1 is LNHDA, CDR2 SQIVND, per germline (reference sequence). The CDR3 sequence is CASDPGTGSHEQYF. The CDR3 bases are TGTGCCAGTGATCCCGGGACAGGGAGTCACGAGCAGTACTTC. Full variable domain (remainder filled in from reference TRBV19 and TRBJ2-7): DGGITQSPKYLFRKEGQNVTLSCEQNLNHDAMYWYRQDPGQGLRLIYYSQIVNDFQKGDIAEGYSVSREKKESFPLTVTSAQKNPTAFYLCASDPGTGSHEQYFGPGTRLTVT.

This chain connects TRBV11-3 to TRBJ2-7; D gene ambiguous. CDR1 is SGHNT and CDR2 is YENEEA in the germline V gene. The CDR3 loop spans 12 amino acids. V shed 2 bases and J shed 5 bases, with 7 bases lying between them. The CDR3 sequence: CASSLWADEQYF. For the CDR3, the DNA is TGTGCCAGCAGCTTATGGGCCGACGAGCAGTACTTC.

This chain joins TRBV2 and TRBJ2-4; TRBD2 aligns across 10 bases. Trimming took 3 bases from V and 9 from J; bases not matched to a gene: 8. From germline, CDR1 is SNHLY and CDR2 FYNNEI. The CDR3 consists of 15 residues. The CDR3 is CASSDALAGDPIQYF. The DNA for the CDR3 is TGTGCCAGCAGTGATGCCCTAGCGGGAGACCCCATTCAGTACTTC.

This clone was observed a single time. The chain is built from TRBV5-4 and TRBJ1-2, with a tentative D call TRBD1 (5 bases). The V gene's germline CDR1 is SGHNT and CDR2 YYREEE (reference sequence). The CDR3 consists of 14 residues. The ends were cut back, 1 base at V and 1 base at J, with 8 bases in the middle. CDR3 bases: TGTGCCAGCAGCTTGCCGGGGGTTAACTATGGCTACACCTTC. Translation gives CASSLPGVNYGYTF.

This sequence joins TRBV18 and TRBJ2-7, with 14 bases identical to TRBD2. Germline lookup yields CDR1 KGHSH and CDR2 LQKENI. The CDR3 consists of 14 residues. The trim removed 3 bases at V and 7 bases at J, leaving 2 bases unmatched. This chain's CDR3 is CASSPGLAGEEQYF. CDR3 nucleotides: TGTGCCAGCTCACCGGGACTAGCGGGAGAGGAGCAGTACTTC.

The V and J genes are TRBV28 and TRBJ2-7; D is unresolved. The CDR3 is 11 amino acids. From germline, CDR1 is MDHEN and CDR2 SYDVKM. Between the trimmed V and J ends, which lost 7 bases and 0 bases, there was a span of 4 bases. Here the CDR3 DNA reads TGTGCCAGCAAGCGCTCCTACGAGCAGTACTTC. This sequence encodes CASKRSYEQYF.

This chain joins TRBV5-8 and TRBJ2-3; D is perhaps TRBD1 or TRBD2 (6 bases each). The CDR3 spans 13 residues. V was clipped by 4 bases and J by 5 bases, with 11 bases between them. Germline loops: CDR1 SGHTS, CDR2 YDEGEE. CDR3 region: CASSRGLGDTQYF. CDR3 bases: TGTGCCAGCAGCCGGGGGCTGGGAGATACGCAGTATTTT.